Presented here are 18 T cell receptor beta chains from one specimen sequenced in a study of blood T cell repertoires in COVID-19. The protocol was immunoSEQ multiplex PCR, while the TCRdb copy is restricted to in-frame clones and leaves out a portion. The table records about 130,000 clones, about 89% of them present only once. Sequencing was performed on peripheral blood. These receptors came from a woman in her seventies with COVID-19, enrolled during active disease.

This chain links TRBV18 with TRBJ2-6, with a possible D match to TRBD2 (6 bases). Trimming shortened V by 4 bases and J by 2 bases, and 18 bases separated the two germline ends. CDR1 is KGHSH and CDR2 is LQKENI in the germline V gene. CDR3 size: 18 residues. The CDR3 bases are TGTGCCAGCTCACGAGACGGGACTCAAAGCCCTGGGGCCAACGTCCTGACTTTC. Its translation: CASSRDGTQSPGANVLTF.

In this sample, this clone turned up a few times. V usage is TRBV5-1 and J usage is TRBJ2-1; D is unclear. Germline V gene data show CDR1 as SGHRS and CDR2 as YFSETQ. The CDR3 runs to 15 residues. Trimming pared 1 base from V and 1 base from J, leaving 9 bases between. The CDR3 here is CASSLSLQSYNEQFF. The CDR3 coding sequence is TGCGCCAGCAGCTTGTCCCTACAGTCCTACAATGAGCAGTTCTTC.

This sequence joins TRBV27 and TRBJ2-2, with TRBD1 as a possible D gene (5 bases). The germline V and J ends were trimmed by 6 bases and 0 bases, with 17 bases remaining between them. The CDR3 has 17 amino acids. CDR1 and CDR2 (germline): MNHEY, SMNVEV (reference sequence). The CDR3 region is CASSRPLAGTNTGELFF. CDR3 sequence (DNA): TGTGCCAGCAGCCGCCCCTTGGCAGGGACGAACACCGGGGAGCTGTTTTTT.

The V gene is TRBV7-3, the J gene TRBJ2-5, with a weak D call TRBD1 (5 bases). Germline CDR1 is SGHTA and CDR2 is FQGTGA. With 5 bases removed from V and 5 bases from J, the gap between germline ends came to 18 bases. This CDR3 has 15 amino acids. The CDR3 region is CASSPAGSGSETQYF. The CDR3 DNA reads TGTGCCAGCAGCCCCGCCGGGTCAGGGTCCGAGACCCAGTACTTC.

V gene TRBV6-1 combines with J gene TRBJ1-4; tentative D call: TRBD1 (6 bases). The CDR3 has 15 amino acids. V lost 3 bases, J lost 8 bases, and 16 bases lay in between. Germline V gene data show CDR1 as MNHNS and CDR2 as SASEGT. In nucleotides, the CDR3 is TGTGCCAGCAGTGAGCCCACAGGGATCGGCGAAAAACTGTTTTTT. It codes for CASSEPTGIGEKLFF.

The gene calls are TRBV2 and TRBJ2-2; weak D call: TRBD2 (6 bases). CDR3 length: 15 amino acids. CDR1 is SNHLY, CDR2 FYNNEI, per germline. V gave up 2 bases and J gave up 0 bases, with 7 bases separating them. CDR3 sequence: CASSEIAANTGELFF. The CDR3 coding sequence is TGTGCCAGCAGTGAAATAGCGGCGAACACCGGGGAGCTGTTTTTT.

The J gene is TRBJ1-1, the V gene TRBV29-1, with no clear D. Germline-derived CDR1 and CDR2 are SQVTM and ANQGSEA. V gave up 3 bases and J gave up 3 bases, with 14 bases separating them. This CDR3 has 14 amino acids. As DNA, the CDR3 is TGCAGCGTTGAGGAGGGCCCCACGGACACTGAAGCTTTCTTT. Its translation: CSVEEGPTDTEAFF.

V is TRBV24-1 and J is TRBJ1-1, with D hard to call. Germline V gives CDR1 KGHDR, CDR2 SFDVKD. V lost 1 base to trimming and J lost 8 bases, with 10 bases between them. The CDR3 consists of 13 residues. The CDR3 nucleotides are TGTGCCACCAGTGATTTTGCCGCCACAGAAGCTTTCTTT. This encodes CATSDFAATEAFF.

The V gene is TRBV28, the J gene TRBJ2-3; D perhaps matches TRBD1 (6 bases). CDR1 MDHEN and CDR2 SYDVKM come from the germline V gene. CDR3 size: 12 residues. The V end was cut by 5 bases, the J end by 7 bases, with 10 bases between. The CDR3 loop reads CASSRGGYTQYF. The CDR3 nucleotides read TGTGCCAGCAGTCGAGGGGGATATACGCAGTATTTT.

The V and J genes are TRBV9 and TRBJ2-2, with 10 bases fitting TRBD2. V was clipped by 1 base and J by 5 bases; unmatched bases: 5. The germline gives CDR1 SGDLS, CDR2 YYNGEE. The CDR3 has 16 residues. The CDR3: CASSVIPSGGTGELFF. CDR3 DNA: TGTGCCAGCAGCGTAATCCCTAGCGGGGGAACCGGGGAGCTGTTTTTT.

The V gene is TRBV6-5, the J gene TRBJ1-1; 10 bases match TRBD1. The CDR3 is made up of 14 amino acids. Germline V gene lookup returns CDR1 MNHEY and CDR2 SVGAGI. Trimming took 6 bases from V and 6 from J; bases not matched to a gene: 7. Written as DNA, the CDR3 is TGTGCCAGCAGCCCGACAGGGGGCTTAGCTGAAGCTTTCTTT. Amino acid sequence: CASSPTGGLAEAFF.

This clone has more than one count but fewer than ten. Other DNA sequences within the sample encode an identical CDR3. V is TRBV5-1 and J is TRBJ1-1; 7 bases fit TRBD1. CDR1 and CDR2 from the germline V gene are SGHRS and YFSETQ. V dropped 4 bases and J dropped 0; count of bases not matched to a gene: 9. This CDR3 contains 16 residues. The CDR3 DNA is TGCGCCAGCAGCCCCCGGGACAGCTACATGAACACTGAAGCTTTCTTT. Protein sequence: CASSPRDSYMNTEAFF.

In this sample, this clone turned up a few times. The rearrangement uses TRBV7-2 and TRBJ2-5; D is undetermined. CDR3 length: 16 residues. V shed 4 bases and J shed 1 base, with 16 bases lying between them. Germline CDR1 and CDR2: SGHTA and FQGNSA. The CDR3 DNA sequence: TGTGCCAGCAGCTCAAACCGACGAGGAATCCAAGAGACCCAGTACTTC. This gives the protein CASSSNRRGIQETQYF.

In DNA, the CDR3 is TGTGCCAGCAGCTGGGGGAATTCGGGACAGATCTACAATCAGCCCCAGCATTTT. Encoded protein: CASSWGNSGQIYNQPQHF. The chain employs TRBV5-5 and TRBJ1-5; 7 bases are shared with TRBD1. V lost 3 bases and J lost 3; bases outside the gene matches: 15. This CDR3 comprises 18 residues. Germline V lookup: CDR1 SGHKS, CDR2 YYEKEE (reference sequence).

This clone appeared once. The V gene is TRBV7-9, the J gene TRBJ1-3, with unresolved D. The CDR3 is 16 residues long. Trimming took off 5 bases at V and 0 bases at J, with 14 bases between the two ends. Germline V gene lookup returns CDR1 SEHNR and CDR2 FQNEAQ (reference sequence). Here the CDR3 reads CASSPWTGSSGNTIYF. The CDR3 DNA follows: TGTGCCAGCAGCCCCTGGACGGGAAGCTCTGGAAACACCATATATTTT.

The V and J genes are TRBV19 and TRBJ1-5, with D hard to call. Germline CDR1 reads LNHDA; CDR2 reads SQIVND (reference sequence). Trimming shortened V by 4 bases and J by 5 bases, and 9 bases separated the two germline ends. CDR3 length: 13 residues. CDR3: CASSTVSYQPQHF. In DNA, the CDR3 is TGTGCCAGTAGTACCGTGAGTTATCAGCCCCAGCATTTT. Together with reference TRBV19 and TRBJ1-5, the CDR3 gives the full variable domain: DGGITQSPKYLFRKEGQNVTLSCEQNLNHDAMYWYRQDPGQGLRLIYYSQIVNDFQKGDIAEGYSVSREKKESFPLTVTSAQKNPTAFYLCASSTVSYQPQHFGDGTRLSIL.

The chain recombines TRBV28 with TRBJ1-1, with D possibly TRBD1 on 5 matching bases. The CDR3 spans 14 residues. Germline CDR1 MDHEN, CDR2 SYDVKM. The V gene lost 2 bases and the J gene lost 2 bases, with 9 bases spanning the gap. This CDR3 reads CASSLQGINTEAFF. As DNA, the CDR3 is TGTGCCAGCAGTTTACAGGGAATAAACACTGAAGCTTTCTTT. Together with reference TRBV28 and TRBJ1-1, the CDR3 gives the full variable domain: DVKVTQSSRYLVKRTGEKVFLECVQDMDHENMFWYRQDPGLGLRLIYFSYDVKMKEKGDIPEGYSVSREKKERFSLILESASTNQTSMYLCASSLQGINTEAFFGQGTRLTVV.

In its sample, this clone was seen a few times. In DNA, the CDR3 is TGTGCCAGCAGCCCACTACAGGTCTCCCAGGATACGCAGTATTTT. Its translation is CASSPLQVSQDTQYF. This chain links TRBV3-1 (or the pseudogene TRBV3-2) with TRBJ2-3, with a weak D call TRBD1 (5 bases). Per germline, CDR1 LGHDT and CDR2 YNNKEL (reference sequence). The CDR3 loop spans 15 amino acids. Trimming left V 4 bases short and J 6 bases short, with 17 bases between.